This entry concerns a single T cell receptor beta chain. The antigen is unknown. A much bigger clone sits one base away, suggesting this may be a read error. A primer in the constant region served to generate TCR beta cDNA from roughly 450 ng of total RNA. A slightly modified ARM-PCR protocol with three nested multiplex PCR rounds produced these TCR beta libraries. The opening two PCR rounds, about 10 cycles each, paired TRBV1-TRBV30 forward primers with a C-beta reverse primer. TCRdb ran MiXCR on the multiplex PCR reads and lists one entry per CDR3 protein. The repertoire has 90,000 to 140,000 distinct CDR3 sequences, roughly four fifths of them found once; the top ten carry approximately 20%. This entry belongs to a study of tumor-infiltrating lymphocytes in primary liver carcinoma. Study-wide points: The difference in top-250-clone fraction between tumors and blood was significant, favoring tumors (p = 0.039). For tumor-adjacent and tumor-blood pairs, overlap was less than that seen for tumor region pairs.

Co-extraction of both nucleic acids (RNA and DNA) used about 17-33 mg of unsorted bulk tissue. Tumor samples were assessed, and every one had over 85% viable tumor cells. Trimming removed 6 bases from V and 5 bases from J, with 16 bases in between. The CDR3 spans 14 residues. The germline gives CDR1 MDHEN, CDR2 SYDVKM. This chain joins TRBV28 and TRBJ2-5; D may correspond to TRBD1 or TRBD2 (5 bases each). This clonotype was obtained from a man between 40 and 49 years old with primary liver carcinoma and hepatitis B virus infection. The sequenced sample consisted of liver tumor tissue from sampling region 3. Stated subset: tumor region T3, left-lateral pole. The CDR3 DNA reads TGTGCCAGCAGCCGGGGACCGGGGTCGGAGACCCAGTACTTC. This translates into CASSRGPGSETQYF.